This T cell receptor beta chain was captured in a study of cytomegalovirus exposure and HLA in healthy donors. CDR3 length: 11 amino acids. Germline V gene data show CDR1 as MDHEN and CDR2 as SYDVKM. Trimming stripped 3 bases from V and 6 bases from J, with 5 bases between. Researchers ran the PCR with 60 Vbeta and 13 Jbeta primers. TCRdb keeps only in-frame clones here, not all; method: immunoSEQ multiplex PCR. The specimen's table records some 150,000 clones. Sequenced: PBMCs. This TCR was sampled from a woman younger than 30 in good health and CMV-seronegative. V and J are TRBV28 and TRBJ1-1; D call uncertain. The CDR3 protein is CASSFVAEAFF. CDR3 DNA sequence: TGTGCCAGCAGTTTCGTCGCTGAAGCTTTCTTT.